This TCR beta chain is drawn from a study of beta chain features in type 1 diabetes. Study-level points and caveats: PCR might show a preference for shorter templates, equally across patients and controls. Type 1 diabetes patients showed fewer insertions and more deletions at VDJ junctions.

The CDR3 runs to 12 residues. From germline, CDR1 is SQVTM and CDR2 ANQGSEA. Trimming removed 5 bases at V and 3 bases at J, with 8 bases between. Concerning this clone itself: Its antigen is still unknown.

Every bit of the isolated RNA underwent reverse transcription, so sequencing read expressed TCRB transcripts. Method: immunoSEQ multiplex PCR; TCRdb's copy keeps in-frame clones and lacks some. This repertoire shows about 110,000 clones, 30% to 40% found once; its top ten account for over 0.065%. The receptor was derived from a woman between 18 and 30 years old in good health. Source material: stem cell memory CD4+ T cells from blood. The chain combines TRBV29-1 with TRBJ2-1; D is undetermined. The CDR3 spells CSVSDHYNEQFF. In DNA, the CDR3 is TGCAGCGTTAGCGACCACTACAATGAGCAGTTCTTC.